Included here is one TCR beta chain sequence, with context. It was during active infection that Seattle patients were enrolled and then longitudinally followed. The data originate from a study of blood T cell repertoires in COVID-19. Study-wide context: PBMCs, B-cell-depleted T cells, or T cells provided the cDNA or gDNA that made up the material.

V lost 1 base, J lost 4 bases, and 11 bases lay in between. This CDR3 is built from 14 residues. CDR1 and CDR2 from the germline V gene are SGHDT and YYEEEE. How the authors handled the data: Quantification of nucleated cells was approximated via reference gene primer amplification. The repertoire was sequenced with immunoSEQ multiplex PCR; TCRdb's copy has only in-frame clones and lacks some. Clone size and the V and J calls come from that table; the DNA yielded D and trimming. Found here are 250,000 to 400,000 clones, around 90% of them singletons; the top ten hold 2.9%. The sequencing sample was made of peripheral blood. The rearrangement links TRBV5-6 to TRBJ1-1; D is unclear. The origin of this receptor is a woman between 25 and 40 years old with COVID-19, enrolled during active disease. The CDR3 nucleotides read TGTGCCAGCAGCTTGTTTCTCGGAGCCACTGAAGCTTTCTTT. As protein: CASSLFLGATEAFF.